These T cell receptor beta chains were read from a single sample in a study of blood T cell repertoires in COVID-19. TCRdb's copy holds only in-frame clones and misses some; the assay was immunoSEQ multiplex PCR. The sample consists of 150,000 or so clones, around 82% of them appearing once. Sequencing input: PBMCs or T cells enriched from blood (not recorded which). These receptor sequences come from a man in his 60s who had recovered from COVID-19. The CDR3 runs from the conserved cysteine through the conserved F or W. The order of the fields is clone size, D gene, V gene, J gene, CDR3 protein, CDR3 DNA. The D gene is left open where the match is weak. Part of the rows lack a size; the others show once, few, many or a class for expanded clones.

>NA|NA|TRBV7-3|TRBJ1-2
CASSLQSNYGYTF
TGTGCCAGCAGCCTACAGTCTAACTATGGCTACACCTTC
>NA|NA|TRBV30|TRBJ1-2
CAYVEQINYGYTF
TGTGCCTACGTCGAGCAAATTAACTATGGCTACACCTTC
>NA|NA|TRBV19|TRBJ2-7
CASSKTVSSYEQYF
TGTGCCAGTAGTAAGACAGTGAGCTCCTACGAGCAGTACTTC
>NA|NA|TRBV5-1|TRBJ1-5
CASSTIPNQPQHF
TGCGCCAGCTCTACCATCCCCAATCAGCCCCAGCATTTT
>NA|NA|TRBV27|TRBJ2-7
CASSFQDGVAKQYF
TGTGCCAGCAGTTTTCAAGACGGGGTAGCTAAGCAGTACTTC
>NA|NA|TRBV2|TRBJ1-4
CASSAEATNEKLFF
TGTGCCAGCAGTGCGGAGGCAACTAATGAAAAACTGTTTTTT
>NA|TRBD2|TRBV6-5|TRBJ2-3
CASSWRGIDTQYF
TGTGCCAGCAGTTGGCGGGGGATTGATACGCAGTATTTT
>few|NA|TRBV6-5|TRBJ1-1
CASSYRGQQGPTAFF
TGTGCCAGCAGTTACAGGGGACAACAGGGACCGACGGCTTTCTTT
>NA|TRBD1|TRBV2|TRBJ2-7
CASKPGTGAYEQYF
TGTGCCAGCAAGCCCGGGACAGGGGCCTACGAGCAGTACTTC
>NA|NA|TRBV5-4|TRBJ1-2
CASSLNSNYGYTF
TGTGCCAGCAGCTTGAACAGTAACTATGGCTACACCTTC
>NA|NA|TRBV9|TRBJ2-1
CASSAETGASYNEQFF
TGTGCCAGCAGCGCCGAGACAGGAGCCTCCTACAATGAGCAGTTCTTC
>NA|NA|TRBV5-8|TRBJ2-2
CASSLSGHVYAGELFF
TGTGCCAGCAGCTTGTCGGGACATGTGTACGCCGGGGAGCTGTTTTTT
>NA|NA|TRBV28|TRBJ1-2
CASSLPGQPYGYTF
TGTGCCAGCAGTTTGCCAGGACAGCCGTATGGCTACACCTTC
>NA|NA|TRBV6-5|TRBJ2-3
CASRGVVATDTQYF
TGTGCCAGCAGGGGCGTCGTGGCCACAGATACGCAGTATTTT
>few|TRBD1|TRBV19|TRBJ2-6
CASSSGQGADGANVLTF
TGTGCCAGTAGCTCCGGACAGGGGGCGGACGGGGCCAACGTCCTGACTTTC
>NA|NA|TRBV6-4|TRBJ1-1
CASSESEDTEAFF
TGTGCCAGCAGTGAGAGTGAGGACACTGAAGCTTTCTTT
>NA|NA|TRBV10-2|TRBJ2-2
CASRAQFAVNTGELFF
TGCGCCAGCAGAGCCCAGTTTGCGGTAAACACCGGGGAGCTGTTTTTT
>few|TRBD1|TRBV13|TRBJ1-5
CASSPGTGGNSNQPQHF
TGTGCCAGCAGCCCTGGGACAGGGGGGAATAGCAATCAGCCCCAGCATTTT
>NA|NA|TRBV6-6|TRBJ1-6
CASSLYSGNSPLHF
TGTGCCAGCAGTCTATACTCGGGGAATTCACCCCTCCACTTT
>NA|TRBD2|TRBV7-2|TRBJ2-2
CASSLAHQRGTGELFF
TGTGCCAGCAGCTTAGCCCACCAGCGGGGCACCGGGGAGCTGTTTTTT
>NA|NA|TRBV7-8|TRBJ1-3
CASSSAGWRLRGNTIYF
TGTGCCAGCAGTTCCGCGGGGTGGCGCCTTCGTGGAAACACCATATATTTT
>NA|TRBD1|TRBV28|TRBJ1-5
CASMKTWGQGPSNQPQHF
TGTGCCAGCATGAAGACGTGGGGACAGGGACCAAGCAATCAGCCCCAGCATTTT
>few|TRBD2|TRBV5-4|TRBJ2-7
CASSFAGTSGVREQYF
TGTGCCAGCAGCTTCGCGGGGACTAGCGGGGTGAGAGAGCAGTACTTC
>few|NA|TRBV13|TRBJ2-3
CASSLLGDHTDTQYF
TGTGCCAGCAGCTTACTGGGAGACCACACAGATACGCAGTATTTT
>NA|NA|TRBV28|TRBJ1-2
CASTPALTGIYGYTF
TGTGCCAGCACTCCTGCCCTCACAGGGATCTATGGCTACACCTTC
>NA|TRBD2|TRBV18|TRBJ2-7
CASSPLRLAGGPRSSYEQYF
TGTGCCAGCTCACCACTGAGACTAGCGGGGGGCCCGAGAAGCTCCTACGAGCAGTACTTC
>NA|TRBD1|TRBV5-5|TRBJ2-3
CASTKTGTGTTDTQYF
TGTGCCAGCACCAAAACCGGGACAGGGACCACAGATACGCAGTATTTT
>NA|TRBD2|TRBV7-2|TRBJ2-5
CASSILAGAGGQYF
TGTGCCAGCAGCATACTAGCGGGGGCGGGGGGCCAGTACTTC
>NA|TRBD2|TRBV4-2|TRBJ2-7
CASSHFLAGTRSYEQYF
TGTGCCAGCAGCCACTTCCTAGCGGGGACCCGCTCCTACGAGCAGTACTTC
>NA|NA|TRBV28|TRBJ2-4
CASSSRGGAKNIQYF
TGTGCCAGCAGTTCCAGAGGAGGCGCCAAAAACATTCAGTACTTC
>NA|NA|TRBV7-9|TRBJ1-1
CASISRGVVRSEAFF
TGTGCCAGCATCTCCCGGGGGGTGGTGCGGAGTGAAGCTTTCTTT
>few|TRBD1|TRBV6-5|TRBJ1-5
CASSMGTGVSQPQHF
TGTGCCAGCAGTATGGGGACAGGGGTATCTCAGCCCCAGCATTTT
>NA|NA|TRBV5-1|TRBJ1-1
CASSLAGGVTEAFF
TGCGCCAGCAGCTTGGCAGGAGGGGTCACTGAAGCTTTCTTT
>NA|NA|TRBV27|TRBJ2-1
CASSLYSGAAYNEQFF
TGTGCCAGCAGTTTATACAGCGGAGCGGCCTACAATGAGCAGTTCTTC